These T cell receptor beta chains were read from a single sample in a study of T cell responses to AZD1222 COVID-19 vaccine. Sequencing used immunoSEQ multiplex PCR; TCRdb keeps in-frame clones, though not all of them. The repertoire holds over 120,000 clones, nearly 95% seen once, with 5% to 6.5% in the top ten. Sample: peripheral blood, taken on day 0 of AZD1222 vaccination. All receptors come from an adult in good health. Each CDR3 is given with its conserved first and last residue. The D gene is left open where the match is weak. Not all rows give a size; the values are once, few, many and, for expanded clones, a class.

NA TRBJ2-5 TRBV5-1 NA CASSSLGAPETQYF TGCGCCAGCAGCTCCCTGGGGGCCCCAGAGACCCAGTACTTC
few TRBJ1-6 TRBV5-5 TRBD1 CASSLADRDPSDNSPLHF TGTGCCAGCAGCTTGGCGGACAGGGACCCTTCAGATAATTCACCCCTCCACTTT
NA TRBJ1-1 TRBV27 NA CASTRGGLDTEAFF TGTGCCAGCACTAGGGGGGGGCTGGACACTGAAGCTTTCTTT
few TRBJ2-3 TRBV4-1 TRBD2 CASSQERPSGTDTQYF TGCGCCAGCAGCCAAGAACGGCCTAGCGGGACAGATACGCAGTATTTT
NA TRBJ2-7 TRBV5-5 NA CASRFYPGDYEQYF TGTGCCAGCAGGTTTTACCCCGGGGATTACGAGCAGTACTTC
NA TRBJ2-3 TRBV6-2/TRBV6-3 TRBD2 CASSYSLAGVTDTDTQYF TGTGCCAGCAGTTACTCGCTAGCGGGAGTAACCGACACAGATACGCAGTATTTT
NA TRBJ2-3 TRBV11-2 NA CASSLGQLRTDTQYF TGTGCCAGCAGCTTAGGACAGCTCCGGACAGATACGCAGTATTTT
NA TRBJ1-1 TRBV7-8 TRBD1 CASSKHRGRGTEAFF TGTGCCAGCAGCAAACACAGGGGACGGGGCACTGAAGCTTTCTTT
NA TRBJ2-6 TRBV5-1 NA CASSFGQPISGANVLTF TGCGCCAGCAGCTTCGGACAGCCGATCTCTGGGGCCAACGTCCTGACTTTC
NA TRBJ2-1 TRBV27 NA CASSPPEGEQFF TGTGCCAGCAGTCCCCCCGAAGGGGAGCAGTTCTTC
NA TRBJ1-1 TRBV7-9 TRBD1 CASSPAMGTGDAFF TGTGCCAGCAGCCCCGCGATGGGGACAGGGGACGCTTTCTTT
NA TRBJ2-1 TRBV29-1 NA CSGKIYNEQFF TGCAGCGGGAAGATCTACAATGAGCAGTTCTTC
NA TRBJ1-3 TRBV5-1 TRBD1 CASSLISRAGGVSGNTIYF TGCGCCAGCAGCTTGATTAGCAGAGCAGGGGGAGTCTCCGGAAACACCATATATTTT
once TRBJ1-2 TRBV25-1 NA CASSDQGFLYGYTF TGTGCCAGCAGTGATCAGGGCTTTCTTTATGGCTACACCTTC
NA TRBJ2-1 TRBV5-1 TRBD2 CASSQPLGTSGRGKFF TGCGCCAGCAGCCAACCGCTGGGGACTAGCGGGAGGGGGAAGTTCTTC
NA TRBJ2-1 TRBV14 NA CASSQGRSEQFF TGTGCCAGCAGCCAGGGGCGGAGCGAGCAGTTCTTC
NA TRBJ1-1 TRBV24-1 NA CATSDPGGEAFF TGTGCCACCAGTGATCCCGGGGGTGAAGCTTTCTTT
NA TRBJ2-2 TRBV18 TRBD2 CASYREANTGELFF TGTGCCAGCTATCGGGAGGCGAACACCGGGGAGCTGTTTTTT
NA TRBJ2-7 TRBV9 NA CASSPSSDIAGEQYF TGTGCCAGCAGCCCGTCATCGGACATTGCCGGCGAGCAGTACTTC
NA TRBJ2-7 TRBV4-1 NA CASSQDRGRGSGYEQYF TGCGCCAGCAGCCAAGATAGAGGTCGGGGCAGCGGGTACGAGCAGTACTTC
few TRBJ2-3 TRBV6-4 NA CASSDGTSLSTDTQYF TGTGCCAGCAGTGACGGTACCAGCTTGAGCACTGATACGCAGTATTTT
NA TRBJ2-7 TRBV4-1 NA CASSQAGRGYEQYF TGCGCCAGCAGCCAAGCCGGCAGGGGCTACGAGCAGTACTTC
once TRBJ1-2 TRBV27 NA CASSRRVTYGYTF TGTGCCAGCAGCCGCCGGGTAACCTATGGCTACACCTTC
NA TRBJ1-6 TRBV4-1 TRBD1 CASSQVHRGLNSPLHF TGCGCCAGCAGCCAAGTTCACAGGGGGCTTAATTCACCCCTCCACTTT
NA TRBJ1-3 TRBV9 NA CASSASGPGSSGNTIYF TGTGCCAGCAGCGCGTCCGGACCAGGGAGCTCTGGAAACACCATATATTTT
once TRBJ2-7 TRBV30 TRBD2 CAWSFAGGRTYEQYF TGTGCCTGGAGCTTCGCTGGCGGGAGGACCTACGAGCAGTACTTC
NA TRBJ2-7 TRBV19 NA CASSIGSLREQYF TGTGCCAGTAGCATTGGGAGCCTTAGAGAGCAGTACTTC
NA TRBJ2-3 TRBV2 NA CAILRGGVISDTQYF TGTGCCATCCTCCGGGGAGGAGTTATTTCAGATACGCAGTATTTT
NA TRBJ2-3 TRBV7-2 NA CASSPLGDTQYF TGTGCCAGCAGTCCTTTGGGAGATACGCAGTATTTT
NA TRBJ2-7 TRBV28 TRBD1 CASVGGTGILSYEQYF TGTGCCAGCGTCGGGGGGACAGGGATATTGTCCTACGAGCAGTACTTC
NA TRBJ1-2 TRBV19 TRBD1 CASNTFDRGYGYTF TGTGCCAGTAACACCTTTGACAGGGGCTATGGCTACACCTTC